This T cell receptor (beta chain) was found in a study of glioma-infiltrating T cells. Using RNA template, CDR3s of TCR alpha and beta were amplified with iRepertoire arm-PCR. TCRdb re-derived calls from the multiplex PCR reads in MiXCR, one entry per CDR3 protein. The sample consists of roughly 130,000 distinct CDR3 sequences, approximately 26% of them appearing once. This clonotype has ten or more counts. The length of the CDR3 is 12 residues. CDR1 is MDHEN and CDR2 is SYDVKM in the germline V gene. Trimming took 6 bases from V and 1 from J, leaving 4 bases between them. V is TRBV28 and J is TRBJ1-3; D remains ambiguous. The sequence derives from a human donor with low-grade glioma or glioblastoma, undergoing nonglioma brain surgery, or in good health (not recorded which). Sequencing input: glioma tissue, nonneoplastic brain tissue, or PBMCs (not recorded which). CDR3 in amino acids: CASRGSGNTIYF. CDR3 in DNA: TGTGCCAGCAGAGGATCTGGAAACACCATATATTTT. Full variable domain (remainder filled in from reference TRBV28 and TRBJ1-3): DVKVTQSSRYLVKRTGEKVFLECVQDMDHENMFWYRQDPGLGLRLIYFSYDVKMKEKGDIPEGYSVSREKKERFSLILESASTNQTSMYLCASRGSGNTIYFGEGSWLTVV.